The clone carrying this TCR beta chain was observed at least ten times. The antigen is undetermined. This CDR3 comprises 17 residues. Trimming removed 5 bases from V and 7 bases from J, with 21 bases in between. CDR1 is MNHNS, CDR2 SASEGT, per germline. Preparation of the TCRbeta library used unique molecular identifiers. TCRdb reanalysed the PCR reads using MiXCR and keeps one entry per CDR3 protein. The sample holds around 6,700 distinct CDR3 sequences, around 10% seen once. The source of the sample is a study of T-cell reconstitution after alpha-beta-depleted transplantation in children. General study points: One year after transplant, T-cell counts and diversity came mostly from newly produced T cells.

V usage is TRBV6-1 and J usage is TRBJ1-6; D perhaps matches TRBD1 (6 bases). The source is a child under two years old who had a stem cell transplant for acute myeloid leukemia, so the T cells may come from the graft donor. The input for sequencing was PBMCs, mostly from graft donor cells, taken 180 days after TCRalphabeta/CD19-depleted stem cell transplant. The CDR3 nucleotides are TGTGCCAGCAGTCCCCCGGGGGGCTTAAGGTCCAATTCACCCCTCCACTTT. This encodes CASSPPGGLRSNSPLHF.